Detailed here is one T cell receptor beta chain. The target of this receptor is not known. Base qualities are missing; no much larger clone stands one base away. From the cysteine up to the phenylalanine, the CDR3 has a length of 15 residues. Only the CDR3 portion is preserved as DNA: 45 bases, with reading frame beginning at the first base. V loses 1 base, J loses 1 base, and the germline ends lie 7 bases apart. The germline V gene (reference sequence) specifies LNHNV as CDR1 and YYDKDF as CDR2. The record originates from a study of cytomegalovirus exposure and HLA in healthy donors (dated by TCRdb to about 2017). Concerning the study at large: An earlier analysis of about 560 of the donors reported under 300 Gb of sequence data and 117 million unique TCR beta sequences obtained from about 180 million T cells. Alongside the repertoire data, information on donor age, sex, ethnicity and CMV serostatus was compiled. The study aimed to test whether cataloging public T cell receptors could reveal signatures of past pathogen exposure. An earlier analysis of several hundred of the donors applied high-throughput TCR beta sequencing to assess whether each TCR beta V gene segment acted as functional or pseudogenic. An early release covering around 630 HLA-typed donors comprised approximately 290 gigabases of sequencing data and approximately 80 million unique TCR sequences. Class I and class II HLA loci were covered by the typing at four-digit resolution. Of the roughly 390 genotyped donors, less than 90% were placed in the genetic ancestry cluster associated with self-reported Caucasian donors. In a later genetic analysis, genome-wide SNP genotypes for about 60% of the 666 donors were used, and that subset was treated as a discovery cohort. Using immunosequencing, the study profiled T cell repertoires from about 610 subjects and related those repertoires to cytomegalovirus serostatus. Rather than drawing on any new phenotypic data, the later analysis identified candidate immune exposures from TCR beta sequences and the way those sequences occurred across donors. The number of typed donors differed by locus: 629-630 for A, B, C, DRB1 and DQB1; some 500 for DQA1; approximately 600 for DPA1; and some 470 for DPB1. The study combined high-throughput TCR immunosequencing, statistical association of individual TCRs with disease status, and machine learning to predict cytomegalovirus infection status. A separate validation cohort of roughly 130 different subjects was used in addition to the approximately 610-subject first cohort. Roughly five DR-DQ haplotypes were handled as single units for association and clustering because linkage in the cohort was strong. Across 300 to 400 genotyped donors of the cohort, an average of about 220,000 unique TCR beta nucleotide sequences per donor were sequenced, and 15% to 20% of those sequences were non-productive. To study patterns of TCR occurrence, a later analysis re-analyzed previously published TCR beta repertoires from 666 donors and added high-resolution HLA genotyping. Every discovery cohort repertoire had been produced on one sequencing platform. General findings and caveats noted by the study authors: Compared with equally common non-associated chains, HLA-associated TCR beta chains in a later analysis were more clonally expanded and had lower generation probabilities. The cohort was sequenced for TCR beta chains only, and without alpha or paired-chain data the features that could be detected were limited. Several of the top co-occurrence clusters appeared to be linked to parvovirus B19, influenza, CMV and Epstein-Barr virus, according to a later analysis. The sequencing pipeline was judged likely to have produced a cluster of highly shared sequence variants as a technical artifact. The presence/absence analyses assumed that sequencing depth was roughly uniform across donors, and that assumption may not be true. A later genetic analysis reported fewer N-insertions in productive TCRs among donors in an Asian-associated ancestry cluster than the roughly 690-donor mean. Linkage disequilibrium might explain the correlated functional status among segregating V segments, but an unknown experimental factor could not be ruled out. Some IMGT-functional V segments, including TRBV6-2 and TRBV6-3, could not be distinguished by the 87-base-pair reads and were therefore excluded. A later genetic analysis associated a missense DCLRE1C variant with V-gene and J-gene trimming of TCR beta chains, and an independent cohort replicated the association. When HLA alleles, especially DR and DQ, strongly co-occurred, attributing TCR associations to individual alleles was difficult. In a later analysis, the rate of TCR association differed among HLA loci, with DRB1 alleles having the most associated TCRs and HLA-C alleles having the fewest. A total of roughly 160 TCR beta chains were listed by the study as associated with cytomegalovirus. A few of the identified cytomegalovirus-associated TCR beta chains were confirmed in vitro to be specific for cytomegalovirus antigens. A further reported finding was that TCR beta sequences accurately predicted the HLA-A and HLA-B alleles for most subjects in the first cohort. The classifier was reported to diagnose cytomegalovirus status with high specificity and sensitivity in both the original cohort and the validation cohort. The only immune exposure information available for the cohort was CMV serostatus. The authors suggested that the approach could potentially be extended to other disease states and immunological phenotypes. Most TCR sequences were observed very rarely across donors, whereas some public TCRs were present in many individuals. Because HLA typing was missing for some donors at each locus, association tests included only the typed subset. In an earlier analysis of more than 450 of the donors, most TCR beta V segments were observed in productive rearrangements about 90% or about 30% of the time, broadly matching IMGT annotations. The earlier analysis of about 600 of the donors excluded 15 to 20 rarely observed V segments, including chromosome 9 orphons, because counts were too low. A later analysis associated 16,951 TCR beta sequences with specific HLA alleles at a false discovery rate of 0.05. According to a later analysis, most CMV-associated TCR beta chains appeared to be HLA-restricted, and the HLA associations seemed to be driven largely by CMV exposure.

The library was built by means of the immunoSEQ multiplex PCR assay. The multiplex PCR relied on a mix of 60 forward primers for TCR Vbeta segments and 13 reverse primers for TCR Jbeta segments. Amplification of the CDR3 region of rearranged TCR beta genes was performed with a multiplex PCR assay on genomic DNA. Amplified TCR beta libraries were sequenced as 87-base-pair reads on the Illumina HiSeq System. In the paper's pipeline: A later analysis tallied 75 million to 95 million unique TCR beta chains across the 666 repertoires, and about 10 million of those chains were shared by two or more donors. To remove PCR and sequencing errors, raw reads were error-corrected and collapsed into unique sequences using a nearest-neighbor algorithm that merged closely related sequences. To assign V, D and J gene segments, CDR3 sequences were aligned to IMGT reference sequences. For a sequence to be retained, a match of at least six nucleotides to both a V gene segment and a J gene segment was required. A rearrangement was called productive if the CDR3 had no stop codons and remained in frame with V and J, and every other rearrangement was called non-productive. CDR3 was defined according to IMGT convention as the region running from the second conserved V-encoded cysteine to the conserved J-encoded phenylalanine. Sequences without an unambiguous match to a single V gene segment were excluded from the earlier analysis of 450 to 650 of the donors. An earlier analysis of approximately 590 of the donors called V segments functional above 56.7% productive rearrangements and segregating when the between-donor standard deviation exceeded 5%. A statistical classification framework was built for diagnosing cytomegalovirus status from the catalog of TCR beta chain sequences. In a later analysis, TCR nucleotide sequences were compared against IMGT/GENE-DB human TR gene sequences so that V and J genes could be assigned. The TCRdist pipeline was used in a later analysis to assign CDR3 sequences and most-parsimonious VDJ recombination scenarios. In a later analysis, each TCR beta chain was defined by its CDR3 amino acid sequence together with its V-gene family, and reads without a unique V-gene family were excluded. As a way to deal with suspected cross-contamination and a sequencing artifact, a later analysis dropped over 550 nucleotide sequences that were highly shared and had low generation probability. In a later analysis, a clonal expansion index for each public chain was calculated from normalized within-repertoire ranks of inferred template counts. Generation probabilities in a later analysis came from a VDJ recombination model fitted to out-of-frame rearrangements, and those results were checked against IGoR. In a later analysis, TCR-TCR, TCR-HLA and TCR-CMV co-occurrence was scored with hypergeometric tests, and a repertoire-size bias correction was applied to TCR pairs. To estimate false discovery rates, a later analysis permuted the HLA or CMV assignments 20 times. A later analysis grouped co-occurring TCRs with DBSCAN, adding TCRdist sequence similarity when clustering within HLA-allele-positive subsets. Co-occurrence clustering excluded repertoires with fewer than 30,000 or more than 120,000 public chains, plus five with anomalous nucleotide sharing. TCRdb provides this immuneACCESS table in a form limited to in-frame rearrangements. Some clones are lacking; in checked studies, under half of them reflect an unresolved V gene, and why the rest are absent is not known. The V and J calls and clone size come from that table; D and trimming were worked out from the DNA. The sample yields more than 130,000 clones; around 73% were counted once. About an eighth of the sample is held by the ten biggest clonotypes.

The cohort comprised around 700 healthy bone marrow donors. All cohort members were sampled while nominally healthy, although unrecorded immune exposures were likely present. Of the approximately 670 cohort members, around 290 had positive CMV serostatus and about 360 had negative CMV serostatus, and CMV serostatus was not recorded for the donor. Every donor gave a peripheral blood sample, and the peripheral blood mononuclear cells from that sample were used for TCR beta sequencing. The Qiagen DNeasy Blood Extraction Kit was used to extract genomic DNA from the blood cell samples. The source is a human donor in good health. The rearranged chain carries TRBV15 and TRBJ1-4, with a weak D call of TRBD1 (6 bases match). Specimen: PBMCs. The CDR3 region reads CATSRGGRTNEKLFF. The DNA reads as follows: TGTGCCACCAGCAGAGGGGGGCGAACTAATGAAAAACTGTTTTTT.